This T cell receptor (beta chain) originates from a study of cytomegalovirus exposure and HLA in healthy donors. The PCR was carried out with 60 Vbeta primers and 13 Jbeta primers. TCRdb's table, derived via immunoSEQ multiplex PCR, lists solely in-frame clones and lacks some. The sample lists about 130,000 clones; 81% were seen once. A few counts support this clone. This receptor was obtained from a man between 18 and 29 years old in good health and CMV-seronegative. The sequencing input was PBMCs.

CDR3 coding DNA: TGTGCCAGCAGTGAATTAGCGGGGGGGCCAGATACGCAGTATTTT. Translation gives CASSELAGGPDTQYF. The V and J genes are TRBV6-1 and TRBJ2-3, with TRBD2 matching 11 bases. V gave up 2 bases and J gave up 4 bases; unmatched junction bases: 2. This CDR3 has 15 residues. Germline CDR1 MNHNS, CDR2 SASEGT.